This T cell receptor (beta chain) is from a study of vaccination and CD4 T cells after COVID-19. Study-level information: The convalescents included six males and four females, and among them two were Hispanic while seven were Caucasian. At a median about 72 days (range 14 to 241) after dose two, post-vaccine samples were obtained. Two mRNA vaccine doses were given, either BNT162b2 or mRNA-1273. Findings of the study overall: Relatively small numbers of convalescent patients were studied, with no early post-infection timepoints included.

The germline V gene has CDR1 DFQATT and CDR2 SNEGSKA (reference sequence). Trimming took 0 bases from V and 6 from J, leaving 14 bases between them. The CDR3 is made up of 15 amino acids. This clonotype was seen only a few times. Its specificity is unknown. TCRdb itself ran the PCR reads through MiXCR, one entry per CDR3 protein. The data contain tens of thousands of distinct CDR3 sequences, about 60% of them singletons. The chain joins TRBV20-1 to TRBJ2-2; tentative D call: TRBD2 (5 bases). This sample comprised CD4+ T cells from blood, obtained before SARS-CoV-2 vaccination. This receptor was taken from a human donor who had recovered from COVID-19. The CDR3 protein is CSARDFSEGAGELFF. The CDR3 region has the DNA TGCAGTGCTAGAGATTTTAGCGAGGGAGCCGGGGAGCTGTTTTTT.